The source of this T cell receptor (beta chain) is a study of blood T cells in healthy people across ages. Per sample, no less than 6 micrograms of total RNA were extracted. Findings of the study overall: CMV status of donors was unknown, possibly confounding expanded clonotype changes.

Primers used in a second PCR of about 7 to 12 cycles were a sample-barcoded 5' primer and a J-beta primer mix. Each of the cDNA molecules was tagged by a template-switch adaptor with 12 random nucleotides. TCRdb re-called the 5' RACE reads with MiXCR, one entry per CDR3 protein. This table has hundreds of thousands of distinct CDR3 sequences, roughly 20% appearing once. Trimming took 0 bases from V and 1 from J, leaving 16 bases between them. CDR3 size: 17 residues. CDR1 and CDR2 from the germline V gene are SGHRS and YFSETQ. Remarks on this clonotype: Antigen: not known.

This receptor was taken from a man between 70 and 80 years old in good health. What was sequenced was blood. The genes are TRBV5-1 and TRBJ1-2; D is uncertain. The CDR3 spells CASSLVGSASLNYGYTF. The CDR3 coding sequence is TGCGCCAGCAGCTTGGTTGGTTCAGCGAGTCTTAACTATGGCTACACCTTC.